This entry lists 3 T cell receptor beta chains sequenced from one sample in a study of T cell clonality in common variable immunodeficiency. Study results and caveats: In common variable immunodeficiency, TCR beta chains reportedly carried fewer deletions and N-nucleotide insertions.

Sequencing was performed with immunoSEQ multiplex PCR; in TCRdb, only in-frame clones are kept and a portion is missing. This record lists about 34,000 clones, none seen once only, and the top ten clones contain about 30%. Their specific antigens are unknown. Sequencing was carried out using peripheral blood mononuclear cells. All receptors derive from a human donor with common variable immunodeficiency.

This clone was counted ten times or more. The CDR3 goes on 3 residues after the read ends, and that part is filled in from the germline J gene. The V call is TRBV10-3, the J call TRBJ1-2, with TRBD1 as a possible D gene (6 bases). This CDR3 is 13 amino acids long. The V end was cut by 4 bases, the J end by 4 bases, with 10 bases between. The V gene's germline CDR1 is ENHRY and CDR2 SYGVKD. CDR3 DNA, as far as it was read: TGTGCCATCAGTGGGGACAATGGCTATGGC. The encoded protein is CAISGDNGYG. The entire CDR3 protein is CAISGDNGYGYTF.

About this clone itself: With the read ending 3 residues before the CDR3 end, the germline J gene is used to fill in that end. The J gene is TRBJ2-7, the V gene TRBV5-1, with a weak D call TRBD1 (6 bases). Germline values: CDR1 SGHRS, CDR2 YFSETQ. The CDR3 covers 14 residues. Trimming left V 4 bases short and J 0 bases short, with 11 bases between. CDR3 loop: CASSGDTLSYEQYF. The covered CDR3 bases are TGCGCCAGCAGCGGGGACACTCTCTCCTACGAG.

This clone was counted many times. The DNA read from the CDR3 is TGTGCCAGCAGCCAAGGGCAGTTTAACACCGGGGAG. It is translated as CASSQGQFNTGE. The CDR3 reads in full as CASSQGQFNTGELFF. This rearrangement joins TRBV14 to TRBJ2-2; D not resolved. The read ends 3 residues shy of where the CDR3 ends; the end is completed using the germline J gene. Germline CDR1 SGHDN, CDR2 FVKESK. Trimming took off 1 base at V and 2 bases at J, with 8 bases between the two ends. The CDR3 has 15 residues.